The sequence of this T cell receptor (beta chain) was determined in a study of cytomegalovirus exposure and HLA in healthy donors. Study-level information: An analysis done earlier identified roughly 120 million unique TCR beta sequences from about 179 million T cells. The Caucasian-associated ancestry cluster held over 80% of approximately 400 genotyped donors.

Both 60 Vbeta primers and 13 Jbeta primers went into the PCR. Profiling relied on immunoSEQ multiplex PCR, and the TCRdb table lists in-frame clones only, not all of them. This sample yields 170,000 or so clones, of which about four fifths are seen a single time; 1% belongs to the top ten. This CDR3 has 17 amino acids. V was clipped by 6 bases and J by 5 bases; unmatched bases: 15. The germline gives CDR1 SNHLY, CDR2 FYNNEI. Sequenced: PBMCs. This TCR was sampled from a woman aged 50 to 65 in good health and CMV-seropositive. V gene TRBV2 combines with J gene TRBJ1-4, with 7 bases matching TRBD1. The CDR3 loop reads CASRTQLRRGQNEKLFF. The DNA for the CDR3 is TGTGCCAGCAGGACCCAACTCCGAAGGGGACAGAATGAAAAACTGTTTTTT.